This T cell receptor (beta chain) was recovered during a study of blood T cells in healthy people across ages. Study-wide results and caveats: Estimated diversity across one million T cells was deemed an underestimate.

With a J-beta primer mix and a sample-barcoded 5' primer, a second PCR ran roughly 6 to 11 cycles. TCRdb analysed the 5' RACE reads with MiXCR anew, one entry per CDR3 protein. This sample has approximately 1,100,000 distinct CDR3 sequences, with around 45% found just once. Notes on this clonotype: Its antigen is still unknown.

This CDR3 comprises 14 residues. CDR1 and CDR2 (germline): SEHNR, FQNEAQ (reference sequence). Trimming cost V 3 bases and J 1 base, with 9 bases left between them. Sequencing was performed on blood. The gene calls are TRBV7-9 and TRBJ1-1, with D unresolved. This TCR derives from a woman aged 55-70 years in good health. CDR3: CASSFQDGNTEAFF. The CDR3 bases are TGTGCCAGCAGCTTTCAGGACGGGAACACTGAAGCTTTCTTT.